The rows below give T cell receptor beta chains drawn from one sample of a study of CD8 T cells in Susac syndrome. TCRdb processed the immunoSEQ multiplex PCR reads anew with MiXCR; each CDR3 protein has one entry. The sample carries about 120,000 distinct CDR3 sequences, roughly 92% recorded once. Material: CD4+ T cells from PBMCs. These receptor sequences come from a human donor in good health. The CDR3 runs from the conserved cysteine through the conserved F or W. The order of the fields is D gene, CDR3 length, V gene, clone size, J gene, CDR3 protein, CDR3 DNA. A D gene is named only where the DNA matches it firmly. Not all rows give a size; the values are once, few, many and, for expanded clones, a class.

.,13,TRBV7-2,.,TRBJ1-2,CASTPDPPYGYTF,TGTGCCAGCACCCCGGACCCTCCCTATGGCTACACCTTC
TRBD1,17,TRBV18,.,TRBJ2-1,CASSPTGQGASYNEQFF,TGTGCCAGCTCACCCACCGGACAGGGGGCCTCCTACAATGAGCAGTTCTTC
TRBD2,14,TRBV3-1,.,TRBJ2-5,CASSRRLAGETQYF,TGTGCCAGCAGCCGTCGACTAGCGGGAGAGACCCAGTACTTC
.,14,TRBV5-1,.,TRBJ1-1,CASSLDGQNTEAFF,TGCGCCAGCAGCTTGGATGGTCAGAACACTGAAGCTTTCTTT
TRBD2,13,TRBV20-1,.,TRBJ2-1,CSARGLAGDEQFF,TGCAGTGCTAGAGGACTAGCGGGAGATGAGCAGTTCTTC
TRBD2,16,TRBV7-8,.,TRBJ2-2,CASSLRTSVNTGELFF,TGTGCCAGCAGCTTACGAACTAGCGTTAACACCGGGGAGCTGTTTTTT
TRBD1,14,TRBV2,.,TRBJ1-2,CASSETTGVGGYTF,TGTGCCAGCAGTGAAACGACAGGGGTTGGCGGCTACACCTTC
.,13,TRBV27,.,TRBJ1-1,CASSGGTNTEAFF,TGTGCCAGCAGTGGAGGGACGAACACTGAAGCTTTCTTT
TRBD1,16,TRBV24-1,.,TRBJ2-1,CATSDPGTGSYNEQFF,TGTGCCACCAGTGATCCCGGGACAGGGTCCTACAATGAGCAGTTCTTC
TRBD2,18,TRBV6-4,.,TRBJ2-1,CASSDLLRGRGRDNEQFF,TGTGCCAGCAGTGACCTCCTACGGGGCCGCGGGAGGGACAATGAGCAGTTCTTC
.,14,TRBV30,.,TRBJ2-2,CAWRTERNTGELFF,TGTGCCTGGAGGACGGAACGGAACACCGGGGAGCTGTTTTTT
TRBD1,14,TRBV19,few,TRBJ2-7,CASRRTGGTYEQYF,TGTGCCAGTAGGCGGACAGGGGGAACCTACGAGCAGTACTTC
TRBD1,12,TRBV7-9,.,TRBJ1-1,CASGGGGPEAFF,TGTGCCAGTGGAGGGGGCGGCCCTGAAGCTTTCTTT
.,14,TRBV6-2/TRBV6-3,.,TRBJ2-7,CASSYSQGSYEQYF,TGTGCCAGCAGTTACAGCCAGGGAAGCTACGAGCAGTACTTC
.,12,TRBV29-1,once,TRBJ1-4,CSVTYTGEKLFF,TGCAGCGTTACCTATACCGGTGAAAAACTGTTTTTT
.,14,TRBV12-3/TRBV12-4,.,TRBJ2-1,CASTRTDRRNEQFF,TGTGCCAGCACTAGGACAGACCGACGCAATGAGCAGTTCTTC
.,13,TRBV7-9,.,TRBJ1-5,CASSLDGLQPQHF,TGTGCCAGCAGCTTAGACGGGTTGCAGCCCCAGCATTTT
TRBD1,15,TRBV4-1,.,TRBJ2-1,CASSHENDRGTEQFF,TGCGCCAGCAGCCATGAAAACGACAGGGGCACTGAGCAGTTCTTC
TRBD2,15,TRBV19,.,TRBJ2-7,CASSIATSATYEQYF,TGTGCCAGTAGTATTGCGACTAGCGCGACCTACGAGCAGTACTTC
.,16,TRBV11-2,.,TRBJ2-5,CASSARAPGFQETQYF,TGTGCCAGCAGCGCCCGAGCCCCAGGATTCCAAGAGACCCAGTACTTC
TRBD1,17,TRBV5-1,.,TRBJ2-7,CASSSRVPGQGLYEQYF,TGCGCCAGCAGCTCTCGGGTCCCGGGACAGGGGCTCTACGAGCAGTACTTC
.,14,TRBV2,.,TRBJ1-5,CASSSQVIGQPQHF,TGTGCCAGCAGCTCACAGGTGATCGGTCAGCCCCAGCATTTT
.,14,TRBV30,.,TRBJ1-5,CAWSLWVGNQPQHF,TGTGCCTGGAGTCTCTGGGTAGGGAATCAGCCCCAGCATTTT
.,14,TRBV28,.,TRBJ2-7,CASSTPGGAYEQYF,TGTGCCAGCAGTACTCCAGGGGGGGCCTACGAGCAGTACTTC
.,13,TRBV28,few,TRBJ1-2,CASSLGRDYGYTF,TGTGCCAGCAGTTTAGGCAGGGACTATGGCTACACCTTC
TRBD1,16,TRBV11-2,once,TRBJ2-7,CASSGRQGVPSYEQYF,TGTGCCAGCAGCGGCCGACAGGGGGTTCCCTCCTACGAGCAGTACTTC
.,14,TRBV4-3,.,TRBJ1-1,CASSQDAVGTEAFF,TGCGCCAGCAGCCAAGATGCGGTCGGGACTGAAGCTTTCTTT
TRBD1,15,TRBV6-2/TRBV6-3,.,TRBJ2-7,CASSVTGTAFYEQYF,TGTGCCAGCAGTGTAACCGGGACAGCTTTCTACGAGCAGTACTTC
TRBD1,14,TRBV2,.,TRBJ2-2,CASRTGENTGELFF,TGTGCCAGCCGGACAGGGGAAAACACCGGGGAGCTGTTTTTT